This T cell receptor (beta chain) was obtained from a study of blood T cells in healthy people across ages (dated by TCRdb to between 2014 and 2016). Regarding the research as a whole: In model experiments, template switching captured about one uniquely barcoded TCR beta cDNA molecule for every two T cells. Using deep sequencing normalized with unique cDNA molecular identifiers, the study measured how TCR beta repertoire diversity changes with age. Donors of different ages were randomly distributed across sequencing lanes to avoid experimental bias. Two additional independent replicas of 1 million unique cDNA reads from the same blood draw were analyzed for two donors (one aged 18 to 30 and one aged 80 or older). The donors were divided into four age groups: young (average around 17 years), middle-aged (under 40), aged (around 67) and long-lived (roughly 86). Overall study results and their limits: Estimates of total diversity based on one million sequenced T cells were regarded as lower bounds and as underestimates. The long-lived group showed more naive CD4+ T cells, fewer expanded clones and increased TCR diversity than the aged group, suggesting age selection. Since profiling was done on bulk unsorted PBMCs, naive and antigen-experienced compartments could not be conclusively compared. Donor CMV infection status was unknown, potentially confounding age-related changes in expanded clonotypes. Observed TCR beta diversity correlated strongly with the percentage of naive T cells measured by flow cytometry. Observed TCR beta diversity per million T cells fell roughly linearly with age, and a significant reduction was already apparent by age around 40.

Regarding this clonotype: Which antigen it targets is not known. Nothing much larger sits one base from this clone, and base qualities are not available.

In the germline V gene, CDR1 corresponds to SQVTM and CDR2 to ANQGSEA. The CDR3 runs 14 residues from the cysteine to the phenylalanine. This entry keeps only the CDR3 DNA: 42 bases, framed from base 1. V trim: 8 bases; J trim: 5 bases; unmatched bases: 11. Library prep was done by 5' RACE. Instrument on record: Illumina HiSeq 2500. The second PCR ran for roughly 6 to 11 cycles and used a J-beta primer mix along with a sample-barcoded 5' primer. A template-switch 5' adaptor carrying 12 random nucleotides introduced a unique molecular identifier onto each TCR beta cDNA molecule. At least 3 million CDR3-containing paired-end reads were obtained from each sample. First-strand cDNA synthesis was performed from all RNA using the Mint cDNA synthesis kit, with priming by a TRBC-specific oligonucleotide. All cDNA was treated with uracil-DNA glycosylase and then went through a first 18-cycle PCR with the universal primers M1SS and BC2_uni_R. The paper's processing steps were these. Normalization of each sample was performed by random selection of 1 million high-quality reads, each carrying a distinct molecular identifier. Instead of being binned into consensus sequences, reads that shared molecular identifiers were thrown out. CDR3 identification, clonotype clustering and error correction used MiTCR with a Q25 quality threshold and the strictest error-elimination algorithm. A nonparametric unseen species model with Euler transformation was used to estimate a lower bound on total TCR beta diversity. TCRdb cleaned the public reads at Q25 with fastp, built clones with MiXCR and kept in-frame beta chains. Rows merge per CDR3 protein into single entries with the most common DNA and genes. None of the V and J calls come from the authors' own analysis; TCRdb made them. The sample table contains about 1.4 million distinct CDR3 sequences; only one count was recorded for around 59% of them. Of the sample, roughly 6.3% is held by the ten largest clones.

Donors were 35 to 40 systemically healthy Caucasian individuals from Russia aged about 6 to 100 years. Each donor gave roughly 11 milliliters of peripheral blood, drawn into EDTA-treated Vacutainer tubes. Ficoll-Paque density-gradient centrifugation was used to isolate PBMCs, with at least 6.5 million obtained per sample. Trizol reagent was used to extract total RNA from PBMCs, with at least 6 micrograms per sample. The percentages of naive CD45RAhigh/CD27high T cells were determined by flow cytometry on a PBMC aliquot from every donor. Source material: blood. The receptor comes from a man between 18 and 35 years old in good health. The chain is assembled from TRBV29-1 and TRBJ2-5, with 10 bases matching TRBD2. CDR3 region: CSFASGGGWETQYF. The DNA is TGCAGCTTCGCTAGCGGGGGAGGGTGGGAGACCCAGTACTTC.